These 10 T cell receptor beta chains were all obtained from the same sample, sequenced in a study of T cell repertoires in cytomegalovirus infection. Their antigens remain unidentified. TCRdb called the reads again in MiXCR, with one record for every CDR3 protein. Of some 320,000 distinct CDR3 sequences listed, 29% were seen once; the top ten hold roughly 20%. The source was cultured PBMCs, collected from culture after CMV antigen stimulation. All receptors derive from a human donor in good health (CMV status not recorded). Some clones in this sample may be carry-over from other donors' samples.

This clonotype occurred a few times. The genes are TRBV10-3 and TRBJ1-2; the D is unclear. Trimming cost V 0 bases and J 3 bases, with 5 bases left between them. The CDR3 is made up of 13 amino acids. CDR1 is ENHRY, CDR2 SYGVKD, per germline. CDR3 DNA: TGTGCCATCAGTGAGTCGGACGACTATGGCTACACCTTC. It is translated as CAISESDDYGYTF.

In its sample, this clonotype was seen a few times. V and J are TRBV7-9 and TRBJ1-1, with 8 nucleotides matching TRBD1. The CDR3 consists of 15 residues. The J segment lost 0 bases and the V segment lost 6 bases, leaving 6 bases of the junction unmatched. CDR1 is SEHNR, CDR2 FQNEAQ, per germline (reference sequence). The CDR3 nucleotides are TGTGCCAGCAGTCCCCGGGACAGGCTGAACACTGAAGCTTTCTTT. It specifies CASSPRDRLNTEAFF.

In this sample, this clonotype turned up many times. V usage is TRBV7-2 and J usage is TRBJ1-2, with 9 bases that match TRBD1. The V segment lost 5 bases and the J segment 10 bases; nucleotides outside the gene matches: 8. Germline CDR1 and CDR2: SGHTA and FQGNSA. The CDR3 runs to 13 residues. This chain's CDR3 is CASSPGQGRDYTF. The CDR3 nucleotides read TGTGCCAGCAGCCCCGGACAGGGGAGGGACTACACCTTC.

The J gene is TRBJ2-1, the V gene TRBV4-2; 8 positions agree with TRBD2. CDR1 is LGHNA, CDR2 YNFKEQ, per germline. With 0 bases clipped from V and 2 bases from J, the junction kept 12 bases outside the gene matches. The length of the CDR3 is 19 residues. The CDR3 region has the DNA TGTGCCAGCAGCCAAGAAGGATTCCCGTCGGGAGGGACCTACAATGAGCAGTTCTTC. Translated: CASSQEGFPSGGTYNEQFF.

The chain joins TRBV29-1 to TRBJ1-1, with 7 bases fitting TRBD1. CDR1 and CDR2 from the germline V gene are SQVTM and ANQGSEA. The CDR3 extends over 13 amino acids. V trimming: 7 bases; J trimming: 3 bases; junction bases outside the gene matches: 8. The CDR3 is CSAVRGFDTEAFF. Written as DNA, the CDR3 is TGCAGCGCCGTCAGGGGGTTTGACACTGAAGCTTTCTTT.

The CDR3 reads CASSVGLAGYNEQFF. The CDR3 bases are TGTGCCAGTAGTGTCGGACTAGCGGGATACAATGAGCAGTTCTTC. The rearrangement joins TRBV19 to TRBJ2-1, with 12 nucleotides matching TRBD2. The CDR3 has 15 amino acids. Germline V gives CDR1 LNHDA, CDR2 SQIVND (reference sequence). The junction had 3 bases not matched to a gene; V was cut back by 5 bases and J by 4 bases.

The chain recombines TRBV29-1 with TRBJ2-7, with TRBD1 identical over 9 bases. This CDR3 contains 14 residues. Germline V gene lookup returns CDR1 SQVTM and CDR2 ANQGSEA. V lost 7 bases and J lost 1; bases outside the gene matches: 8. CDR3 DNA sequence: TGCAGCGCCAAACAGGGGGCCCTTTCCTACGAGCAGTACTTC. Its translation is CSAKQGALSYEQYF.

The rearrangement uses TRBV28 and TRBJ2-2; 8 bases match TRBD1. This CDR3 comprises 15 residues. Germline CDR1 MDHEN, CDR2 SYDVKM. Unmatched junction bases numbered 9, after V lost 5 bases and J lost 7 bases. In DNA, the CDR3 is TGTGCCAGCAGTCATGGACAGGGAAAGGTCGGGGAGCTGTTTTTT. This codes for CASSHGQGKVGELFF.

This clonotype appeared a few times. This rearrangement joins TRBV2 to TRBJ2-7; 7 nucleotides agree with TRBD2. The V and J ends lost 6 bases and 6 bases, in that order; junction bases with no gene match: 5. Germline loops: CDR1 SNHLY, CDR2 FYNNEI. The CDR3 runs to 12 residues. The CDR3 nucleotides are TGTGCCAGCAGCCTGGGAGGGTTCGAGCAGTACTTC. This codes for CASSLGGFEQYF.

In this sample, this clonotype turned up a few times. The gene calls are TRBV7-9 and TRBJ2-7; maybe TRBD1 (5 bases). V gave up 1 base and J gave up 2 bases, with 12 bases separating them. The CDR3 loop spans 15 amino acids. Per the germline V gene, CDR1 is SEHNR and CDR2 is FQNEAQ (reference sequence). The CDR3 region has the DNA TGTGCCAGCAGCTTAGACGGACATAGGGCCTACGAGCAGTACTTC. Its protein is CASSLDGHRAYEQYF.